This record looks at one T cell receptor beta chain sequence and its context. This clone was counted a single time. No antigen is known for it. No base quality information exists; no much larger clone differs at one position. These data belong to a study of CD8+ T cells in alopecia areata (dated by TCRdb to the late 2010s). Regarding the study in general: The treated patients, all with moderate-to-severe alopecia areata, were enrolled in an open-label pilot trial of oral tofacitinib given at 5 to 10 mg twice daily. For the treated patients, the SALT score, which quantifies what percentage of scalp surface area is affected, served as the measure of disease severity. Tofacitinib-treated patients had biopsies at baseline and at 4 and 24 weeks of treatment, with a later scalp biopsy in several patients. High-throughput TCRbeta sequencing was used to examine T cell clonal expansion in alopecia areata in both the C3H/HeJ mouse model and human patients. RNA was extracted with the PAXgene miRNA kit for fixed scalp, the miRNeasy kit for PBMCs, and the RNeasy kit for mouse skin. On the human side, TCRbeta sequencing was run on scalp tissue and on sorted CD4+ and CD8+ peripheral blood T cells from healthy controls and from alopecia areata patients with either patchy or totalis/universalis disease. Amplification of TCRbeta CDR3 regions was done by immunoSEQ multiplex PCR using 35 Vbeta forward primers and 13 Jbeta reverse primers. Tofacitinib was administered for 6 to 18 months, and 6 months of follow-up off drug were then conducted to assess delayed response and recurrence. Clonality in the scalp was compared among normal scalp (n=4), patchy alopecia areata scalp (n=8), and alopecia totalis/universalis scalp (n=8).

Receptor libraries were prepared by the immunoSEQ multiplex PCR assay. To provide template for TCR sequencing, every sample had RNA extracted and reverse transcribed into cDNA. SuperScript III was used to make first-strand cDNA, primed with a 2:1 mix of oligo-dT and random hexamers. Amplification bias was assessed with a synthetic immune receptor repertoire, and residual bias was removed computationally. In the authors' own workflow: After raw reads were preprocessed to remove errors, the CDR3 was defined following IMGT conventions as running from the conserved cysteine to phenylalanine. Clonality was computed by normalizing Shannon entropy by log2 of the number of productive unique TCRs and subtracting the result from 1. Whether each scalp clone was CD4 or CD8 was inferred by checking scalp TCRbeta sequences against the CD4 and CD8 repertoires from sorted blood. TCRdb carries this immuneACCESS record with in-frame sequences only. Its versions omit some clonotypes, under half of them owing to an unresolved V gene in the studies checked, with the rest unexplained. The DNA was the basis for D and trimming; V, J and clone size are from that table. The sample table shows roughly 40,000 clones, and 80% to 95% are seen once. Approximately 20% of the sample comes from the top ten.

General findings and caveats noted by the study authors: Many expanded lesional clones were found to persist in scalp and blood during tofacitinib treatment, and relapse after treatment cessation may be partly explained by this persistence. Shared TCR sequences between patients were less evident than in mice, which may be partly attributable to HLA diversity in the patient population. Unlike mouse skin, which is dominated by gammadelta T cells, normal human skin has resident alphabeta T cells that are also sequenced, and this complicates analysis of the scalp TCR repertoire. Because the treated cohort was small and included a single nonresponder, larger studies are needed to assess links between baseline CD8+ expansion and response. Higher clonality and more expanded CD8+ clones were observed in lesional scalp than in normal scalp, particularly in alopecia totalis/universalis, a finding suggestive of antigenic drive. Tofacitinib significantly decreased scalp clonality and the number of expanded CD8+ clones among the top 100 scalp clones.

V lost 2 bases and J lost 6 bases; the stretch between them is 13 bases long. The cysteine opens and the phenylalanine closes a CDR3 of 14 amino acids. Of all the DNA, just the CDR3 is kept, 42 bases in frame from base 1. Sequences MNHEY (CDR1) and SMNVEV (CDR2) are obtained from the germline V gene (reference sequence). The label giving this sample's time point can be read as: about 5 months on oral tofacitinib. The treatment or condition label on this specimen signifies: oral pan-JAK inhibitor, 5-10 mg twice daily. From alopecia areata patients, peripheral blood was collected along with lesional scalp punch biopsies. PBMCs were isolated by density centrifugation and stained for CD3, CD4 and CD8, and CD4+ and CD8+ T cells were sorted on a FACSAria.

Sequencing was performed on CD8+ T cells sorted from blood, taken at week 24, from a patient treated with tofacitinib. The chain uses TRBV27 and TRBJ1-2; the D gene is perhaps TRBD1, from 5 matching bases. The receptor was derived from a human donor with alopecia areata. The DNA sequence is TGTGCCAGCAGTTTACTAGACGGGGACGATGGCTACACCTTC. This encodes CASSLLDGDDGYTF.